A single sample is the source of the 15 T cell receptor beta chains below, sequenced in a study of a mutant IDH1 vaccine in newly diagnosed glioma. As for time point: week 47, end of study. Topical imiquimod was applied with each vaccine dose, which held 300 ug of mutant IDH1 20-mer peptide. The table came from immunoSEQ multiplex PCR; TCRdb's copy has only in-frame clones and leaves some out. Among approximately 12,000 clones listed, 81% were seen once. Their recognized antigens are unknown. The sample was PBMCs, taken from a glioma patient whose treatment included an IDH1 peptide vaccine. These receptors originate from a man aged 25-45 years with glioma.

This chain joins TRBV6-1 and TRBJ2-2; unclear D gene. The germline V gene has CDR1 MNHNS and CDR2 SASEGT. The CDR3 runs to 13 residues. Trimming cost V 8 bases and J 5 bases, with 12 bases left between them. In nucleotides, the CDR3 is TGTGCCAGCTGGTATAGGGCTACCGGGGAGCTGTTTTTT. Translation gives CASWYRATGELFF.

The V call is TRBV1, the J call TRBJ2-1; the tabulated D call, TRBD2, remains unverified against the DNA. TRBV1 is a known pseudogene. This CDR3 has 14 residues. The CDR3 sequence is CTSSQAGSYNEQFF. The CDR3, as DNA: TGCACCAGCAGCCAAGCGGGGTCCTACAATGAGCAGTTCTTC.

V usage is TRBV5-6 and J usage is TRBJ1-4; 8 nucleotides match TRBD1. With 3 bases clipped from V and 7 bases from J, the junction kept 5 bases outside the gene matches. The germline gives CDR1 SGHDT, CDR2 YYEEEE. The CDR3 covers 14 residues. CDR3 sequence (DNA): TGTGCCAGCAGCTACGACAGGGGAACTGAAAAACTGTTTTTT. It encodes CASSYDRGTEKLFF.

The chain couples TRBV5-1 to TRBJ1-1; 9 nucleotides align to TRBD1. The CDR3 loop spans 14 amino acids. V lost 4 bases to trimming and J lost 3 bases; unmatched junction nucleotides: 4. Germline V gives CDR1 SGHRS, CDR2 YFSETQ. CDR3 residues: CASSPRTGDTEAFF. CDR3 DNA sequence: TGCGCCAGCAGCCCTCGGACAGGGGACACTGAAGCTTTCTTT.

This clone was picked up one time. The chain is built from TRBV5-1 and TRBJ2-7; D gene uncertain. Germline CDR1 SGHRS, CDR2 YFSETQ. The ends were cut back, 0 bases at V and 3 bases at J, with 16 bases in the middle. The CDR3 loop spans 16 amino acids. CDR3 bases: TGCGCCAGCAGCTTGGATTTCGGCCATCAATACTACGAGCAGTACTTC. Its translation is CASSLDFGHQYYEQYF.

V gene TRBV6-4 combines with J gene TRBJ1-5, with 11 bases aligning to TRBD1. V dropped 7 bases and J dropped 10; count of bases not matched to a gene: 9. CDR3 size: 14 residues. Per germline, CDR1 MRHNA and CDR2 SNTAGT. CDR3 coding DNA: TGTGCCAGCACCCCGGGACAGGGGGTCCCCCCCCAGCATTTT. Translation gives CASTPGQGVPPQHF.

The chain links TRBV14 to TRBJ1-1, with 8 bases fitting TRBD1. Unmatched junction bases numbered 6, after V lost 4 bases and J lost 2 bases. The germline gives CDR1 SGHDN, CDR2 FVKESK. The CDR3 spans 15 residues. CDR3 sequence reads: CASSRTGGENTEAFF. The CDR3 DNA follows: TGTGCCAGCAGCCGAACAGGGGGAGAAAACACTGAAGCTTTCTTT.

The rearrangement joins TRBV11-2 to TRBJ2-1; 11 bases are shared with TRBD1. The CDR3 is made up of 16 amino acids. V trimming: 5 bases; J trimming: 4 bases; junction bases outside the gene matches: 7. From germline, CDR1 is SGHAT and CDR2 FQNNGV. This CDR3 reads CASSPGQGAGYNEQFF. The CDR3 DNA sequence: TGTGCCAGCAGCCCCGGACAGGGGGCTGGGTACAATGAGCAGTTCTTC.

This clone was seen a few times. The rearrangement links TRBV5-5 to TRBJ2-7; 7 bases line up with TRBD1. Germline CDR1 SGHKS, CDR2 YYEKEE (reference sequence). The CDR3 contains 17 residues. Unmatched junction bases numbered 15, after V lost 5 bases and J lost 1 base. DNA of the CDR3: TGTGCCAGCAGTTACTCATTCTCGGACAGGCTTTCCTACGAGCAGTACTTC. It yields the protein CASSYSFSDRLSYEQYF.

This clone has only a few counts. CDR3 coding DNA: TGTGCCAGCAGTTACTCGACGGACTATGGCTACACCTTC. Protein product: CASSYSTDYGYTF. The chain uses TRBV6-5 and TRBJ1-2; D is unresolved. The length of the CDR3 is 13 residues. The germline V gene has CDR1 MNHEY and CDR2 SVGAGI. Trimming left V 0 bases short and J 3 bases short, with 5 bases between.

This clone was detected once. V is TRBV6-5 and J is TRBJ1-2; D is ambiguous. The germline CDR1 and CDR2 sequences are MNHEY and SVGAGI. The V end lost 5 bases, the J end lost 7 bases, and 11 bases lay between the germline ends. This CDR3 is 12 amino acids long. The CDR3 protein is CASSRAESGYTF. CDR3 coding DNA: TGTGCCAGCAGTCGAGCCGAGTCTGGCTACACCTTC.

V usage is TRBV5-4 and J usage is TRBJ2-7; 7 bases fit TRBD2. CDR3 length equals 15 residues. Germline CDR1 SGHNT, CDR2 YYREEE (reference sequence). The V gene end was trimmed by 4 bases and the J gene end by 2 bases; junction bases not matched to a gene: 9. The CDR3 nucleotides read TGTGCCAGCAGCCTTTACGCGGGAGAGGCCTACGAGCAGTACTTC. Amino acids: CASSLYAGEAYEQYF.

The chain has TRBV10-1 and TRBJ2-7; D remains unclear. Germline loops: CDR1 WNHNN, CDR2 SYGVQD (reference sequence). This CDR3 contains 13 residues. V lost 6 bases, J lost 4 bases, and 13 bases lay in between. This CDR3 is CASSLKPEYEQYF. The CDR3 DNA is TGCGCCAGCAGCCTTAAGCCAGAGTACGAGCAGTACTTC.

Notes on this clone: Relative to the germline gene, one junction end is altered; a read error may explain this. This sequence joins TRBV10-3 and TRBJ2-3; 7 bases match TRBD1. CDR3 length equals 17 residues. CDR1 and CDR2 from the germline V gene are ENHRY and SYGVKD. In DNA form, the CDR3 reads TGTGCTATCAGTGAGTCTCCCCAGGGGGTTGTCGCAGATACGCAGTATTTT. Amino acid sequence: CAISESPQGVVADTQYF.

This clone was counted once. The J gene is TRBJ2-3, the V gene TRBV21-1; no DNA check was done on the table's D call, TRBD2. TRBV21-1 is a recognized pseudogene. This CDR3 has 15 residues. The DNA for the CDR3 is TGTGCCAGCACCTTAGCCGGGACTAGCGCAGATACGCAGTATTTT. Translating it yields CASTLAGTSADTQYF.